There are a few counts of the clone carrying this TCR beta chain. Its cognate antigen is unknown. The record originates from a study of blood T cells in healthy people across ages. A second PCR of 7 to 11 cycles used a sample-barcoded 5' primer and a J-beta primer mix. Researchers report that a template-switch adaptor with 12 random nucleotides tagged each cDNA molecule. Using its own MiXCR run on the 5' RACE reads, TCRdb lists one record per CDR3 protein. The sample has about 970,000 distinct CDR3 sequences; roughly 51% are singletons. Overall study results and limits: Higher naive T cell percentage went strongly together with higher TCR beta diversity.

Germline values: CDR1 SQVTM, CDR2 ANQGSEA. Trimming took off 4 bases at V and 0 bases at J, with 13 bases between the two ends. The CDR3 length is 14 residues. The rearrangement joins TRBV29-1 to TRBJ2-7, with D unclear. This clonotype was obtained from an older woman in good health. Sequences were obtained from blood. Here the CDR3 reads CSVVLLELSYEQYF. CDR3 bases: TGCAGCGTTGTCTTGTTGGAGCTCTCCTACGAGCAGTACTTC.